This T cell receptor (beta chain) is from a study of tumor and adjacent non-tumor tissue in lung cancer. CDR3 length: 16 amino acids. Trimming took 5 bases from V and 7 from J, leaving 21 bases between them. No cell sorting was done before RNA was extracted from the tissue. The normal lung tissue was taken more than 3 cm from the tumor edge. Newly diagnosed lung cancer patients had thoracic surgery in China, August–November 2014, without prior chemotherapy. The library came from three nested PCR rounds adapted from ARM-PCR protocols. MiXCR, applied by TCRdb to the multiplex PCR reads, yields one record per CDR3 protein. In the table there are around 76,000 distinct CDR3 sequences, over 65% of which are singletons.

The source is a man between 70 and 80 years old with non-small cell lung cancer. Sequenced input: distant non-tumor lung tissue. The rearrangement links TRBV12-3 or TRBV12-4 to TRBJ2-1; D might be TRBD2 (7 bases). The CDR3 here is CASSPARGGHGNEQFF. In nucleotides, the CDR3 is TGTGCCAGCAGTCCCGCTAGGGGGGGACATGGGAATGAGCAGTTCTTC.